This TCR beta chain stems from a study of a mutant IDH1 vaccine in newly diagnosed glioma (dated by TCRdb to the early 2020s). Describing the broader study: Patients were given eight vaccinations, in weeks 1, 3, 5, 7, 11, 15, 19 and 23, which matched visits V03 through V10. Of the approximately 35 treated patients, around 62% were male and approximately 38% were female, and a mean age of about 37 years was recorded. Vaccination was initiated 4-6 weeks after radiotherapy alone, or concurrently with temozolomide cycles in the chemotherapy-containing groups. Peripheral blood samples were drawn at six visits, namely V03 (baseline), V05, V07, V10, V12 and V13. For exploratory analyses, longitudinal TCRB deep sequencing was carried out in 25 to 30 treated patients wherever samples were available. Before enrollment, most patients had been given radiochemotherapy with temozolomide as standard therapy, while the rest had received either radiotherapy alone or temozolomide alone.

Reading the germline V gene (reference sequence) gives CDR1 SSHAT and CDR2 FNYEAQ. Relative to germline, V is missing 4 bases and J is missing 4 bases, with 6 bases of the junction outside any gene match. From the cysteine up to the phenylalanine, the CDR3 has a length of 15 residues. Just the 45-base CDR3 DNA is kept, in frame starting at base 1. Comments on this clone: The antigen it binds to is not known. Per-base quality was not reported, and no clone a single base away is much larger than it.

Here is what the overall study found, with its caveats: PBMC samples for TCRB deep sequencing were selected based on availability. The authors noted that analyses of patient blood samples could not be reproduced because of sample limitations. Pseudoprogression seemed to be unrelated to changes in the top peripheral T cell clonotypes found by TCRB sequencing. Immune responses induced by the vaccine were seen in 90% to 95% of patients across multiple MHC alleles.

Library creation used the immunoSEQ multiplex PCR assay. The hsTCRB Kit was used according to the manufacturer's protocol to amplify rearranged TCR beta chain sequences. TCRB libraries were sequenced on an Illumina MiSeq. The published analysis was carried out like this. Demultiplexing, trimming and gene mapping were performed with the kit vendor's proprietary platform. Here the immuneACCESS table is served through TCRdb, limited to in-frame sequences with V and J called. Missing clones are a known gap in these copies; in checked studies unresolved V genes cover under half, and the rest lacks a known reason. D and trimming were read from the DNA, whereas the V and J calls and clone size are those reported in that table. Within this sample are some 30,000 clones, with roughly 90% of them counted one time only. Over 2.5% of the sample rests with the top ten. In light of the paper, this sample's time point label describes: week 23, last vaccination. Every vaccine dose consisted of 300 ug of a 20-mer mutant IDH1 peptide in Montanide, administered subcutaneously together with topical imiquimod. Newly diagnosed WHO grade 3 or 4 IDH1-mutant astrocytomas showing loss of nuclear ATRX were present in the donors. The samples were drawn from NOA16, a multicentre, single-arm, open-label phase I trial in Germany that tested a mutant IDH1 peptide vaccine in humans for the first time. The DNeasy Blood and Tissue Kit was used to extract genomic DNA from EDTA blood for TCRB sequencing.

The TCR comes from a man aged 40-55 years with glioma. This specimen was PBMCs, taken from a glioma patient whose treatment included an IDH1 peptide vaccine. This chain is built from TRBV7-7 and TRBJ2-2, and 7 junctional nucleotides match TRBD1. The base sequence is TGTGCCAGCAGCTCCACAGGGGTCCTCACCGGGGAGCTGTTTTTT. It is translated as CASSSTGVLTGELFF. This CDR3, with the reference TRBV7-7 and TRBJ2-2 proteins standing in past its ends, gives the full variable domain GAGVSQSPRYKVTKRGQDVTLRCDPISSHATLYWYQQALGQGPEFLTYFNYEAQPDKSGLPSDRFSAERPEGSISTLTIQRTEQRDSAMYRCASSSTGVLTGELFFGEGSRLTVL.